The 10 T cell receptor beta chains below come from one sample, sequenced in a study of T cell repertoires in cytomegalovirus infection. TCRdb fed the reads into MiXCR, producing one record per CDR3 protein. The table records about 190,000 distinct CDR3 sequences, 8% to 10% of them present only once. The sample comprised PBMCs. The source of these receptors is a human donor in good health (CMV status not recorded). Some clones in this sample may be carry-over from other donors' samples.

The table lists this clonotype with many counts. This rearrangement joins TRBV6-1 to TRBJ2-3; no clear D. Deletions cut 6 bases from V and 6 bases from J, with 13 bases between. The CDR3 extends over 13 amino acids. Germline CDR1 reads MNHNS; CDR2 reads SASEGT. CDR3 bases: TGTGCCAGCAGCCTCGGACCGGGTGATACGCAGTATTTT. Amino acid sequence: CASSLGPGDTQYF.

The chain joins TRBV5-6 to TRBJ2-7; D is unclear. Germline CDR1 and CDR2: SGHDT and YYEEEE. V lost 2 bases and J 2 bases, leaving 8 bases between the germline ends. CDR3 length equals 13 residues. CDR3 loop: CASSLAFTYEQYF. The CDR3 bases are TGTGCCAGCAGCTTAGCCTTCACCTACGAGCAGTACTTC.

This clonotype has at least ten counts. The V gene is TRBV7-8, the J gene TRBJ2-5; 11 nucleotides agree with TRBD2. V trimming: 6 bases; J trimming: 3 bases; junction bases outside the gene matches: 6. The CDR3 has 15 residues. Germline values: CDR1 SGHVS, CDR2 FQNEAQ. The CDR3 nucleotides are TGTGCCAGCAGAAGACTAGCGGGATACAAAGAGACCCAGTACTTC. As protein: CASRRLAGYKETQYF.

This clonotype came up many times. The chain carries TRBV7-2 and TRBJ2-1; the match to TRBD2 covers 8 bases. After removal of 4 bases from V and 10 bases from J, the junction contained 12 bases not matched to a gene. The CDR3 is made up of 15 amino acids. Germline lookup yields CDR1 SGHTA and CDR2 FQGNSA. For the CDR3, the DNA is TGTGCCAGCAGCTCCTCCGGGACTAGGGGAAAGGAGCAGTTCTTC. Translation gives CASSSSGTRGKEQFF.

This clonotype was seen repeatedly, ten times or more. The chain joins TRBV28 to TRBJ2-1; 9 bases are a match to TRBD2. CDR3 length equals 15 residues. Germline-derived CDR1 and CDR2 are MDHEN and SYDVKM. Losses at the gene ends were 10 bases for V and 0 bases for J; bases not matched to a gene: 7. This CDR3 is CATRLADISYNEQFF. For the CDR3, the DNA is TGTGCCACCCGACTAGCGGACATCTCCTACAATGAGCAGTTCTTC.

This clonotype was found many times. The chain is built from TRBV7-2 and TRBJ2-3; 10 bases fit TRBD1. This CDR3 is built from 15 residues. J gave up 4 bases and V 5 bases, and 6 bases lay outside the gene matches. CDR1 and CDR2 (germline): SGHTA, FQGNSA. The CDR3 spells CASSVDRGRADTQYF. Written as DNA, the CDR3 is TGTGCCAGCAGCGTCGACAGGGGGCGCGCAGATACGCAGTATTTT.

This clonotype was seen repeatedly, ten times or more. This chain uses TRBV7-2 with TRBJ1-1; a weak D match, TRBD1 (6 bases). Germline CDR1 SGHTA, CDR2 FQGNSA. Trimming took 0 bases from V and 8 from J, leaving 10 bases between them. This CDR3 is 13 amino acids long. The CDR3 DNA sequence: TGTGCCAGCAGCTTAGCGCAAGGGGGGGAAGCTTTCTTT. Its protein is CASSLAQGGEAFF.

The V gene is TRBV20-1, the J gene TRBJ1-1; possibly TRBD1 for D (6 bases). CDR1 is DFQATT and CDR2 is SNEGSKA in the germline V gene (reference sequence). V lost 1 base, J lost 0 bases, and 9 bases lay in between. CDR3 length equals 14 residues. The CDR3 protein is CSARGTEMNTEAFF. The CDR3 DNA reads TGCAGTGCTAGAGGGACAGAGATGAACACTGAAGCTTTCTTT.

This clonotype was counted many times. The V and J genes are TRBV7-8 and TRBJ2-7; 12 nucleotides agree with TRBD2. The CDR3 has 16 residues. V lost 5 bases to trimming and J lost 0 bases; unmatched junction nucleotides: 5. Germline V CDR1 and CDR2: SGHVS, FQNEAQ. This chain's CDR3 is CASSPRLAGVSYEQYF. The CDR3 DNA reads TGTGCCAGCAGCCCGAGACTAGCGGGAGTCTCCTACGAGCAGTACTTC.

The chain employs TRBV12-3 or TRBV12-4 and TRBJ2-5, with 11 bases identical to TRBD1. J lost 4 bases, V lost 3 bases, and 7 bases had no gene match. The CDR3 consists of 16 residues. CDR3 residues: CASSFVGTGGRETQYF. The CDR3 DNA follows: TGTGCCAGCAGTTTTGTTGGGACAGGGGGGCGAGAGACCCAGTACTTC.